A selection of T cell receptor beta chains follows, all from one sample in a study of regulatory T cells in long-lasting Graves disease. TCRdb passed the multiplex PCR reads through MiXCR, listing each CDR3 protein once. The sample has around 400,000 distinct CDR3 sequences, 23% seen once. Material: peripheral blood mononuclear cells (PBMCs), obtained when the disease was refractory, from a patient treated with antithyroid drugs. These receptors were obtained from a female donor with Graves disease. CDR3s include the opening cysteine and the closing phenylalanine or tryptophan. Fields, in order: D gene, V gene, J gene, clone size, CDR3 DNA, CDR3 protein. A D gene is named only where the DNA matches it firmly. Expanded clones are given a class, and other clones once, few, many or no size at all.

D: -
V: TRBV20-1
J: TRBJ2-4
size: many
DNA: TGCAGTGGCAGGCTGACAAACATTCAGTACTTC
CDR3: CSGRLTNIQYF

D: -
V: TRBV6-2/TRBV6-3
J: TRBJ2-6
size: many
DNA: TGTGCCAGCAGTTACGGGGGACCTGGGGCCAACGTCCTGACTTTC
CDR3: CASSYGGPGANVLTF

D: -
V: TRBV7-2
J: TRBJ2-7
size: -
DNA: TGTGCCAGCGGCCGGGACTCTCCCTACGAGCAGTACTTC
CDR3: CASGRDSPYEQYF

D: TRBD1
V: TRBV3-1
J: TRBJ2-7
size: many
DNA: TGTGCCAGCAGCCAATGGTCGGACAGGGGGAAGAGGGAGCAGTACTTC
CDR3: CASSQWSDRGKREQYF

D: TRBD1
V: TRBV10-3
J: TRBJ2-7
size: many
DNA: TGTGCCATCAGGGTCGGACAGGGTGACTACGAGCAGTACTTC
CDR3: CAIRVGQGDYEQYF

D: -
V: TRBV19
J: TRBJ2-6
size: -
DNA: TGTGCCAGTAGACCCTATAAGCGGAGCTCTGGGGCCAACGTCCTGACTTTC
CDR3: CASRPYKRSSGANVLTF

D: TRBD1
V: TRBV2
J: TRBJ1-2
size: many
DNA: TGTGCCAGCAGTGTGGAAACAGGGGAGGCCTATGGCTACACCTTC
CDR3: CASSVETGEAYGYTF

D: -
V: TRBV7-9
J: TRBJ1-1
size: few
DNA: TGTGCCAGCAGTAAAGGGACCCACGTCATGAACACTGAAGCTTTCTTT
CDR3: CASSKGTHVMNTEAFF

D: -
V: TRBV5-1
J: TRBJ1-1
size: few
DNA: TGCGCCAGCAGCTTAGGATTCAACACTGAAGCTTTCTTT
CDR3: CASSLGFNTEAFF

D: -
V: TRBV9
J: TRBJ1-6
size: -
DNA: TGTGCCAGCAGCATTGGGGGGGACCTTAATTCACCCCTCCACTTT
CDR3: CASSIGGDLNSPLHF

D: -
V: TRBV5-1
J: TRBJ1-2
size: -
DNA: TGCGCCAGCAGCTTGTCCCCGGAGGTCTGGAGTGGTGGCTACACCTTC
CDR3: CASSLSPEVWSGGYTF

D: TRBD2
V: TRBV7-2
J: TRBJ2-7
size: few
DNA: TGTGCCAGCAGCTTCTATCCCGGGACTAACTACGAGCAGTACTTC
CDR3: CASSFYPGTNYEQYF

D: TRBD2
V: TRBV19
J: TRBJ2-5
size: -
DNA: TGTGCCAGTAGCCTCGGACTAGCGAAACCTGGGGAGACCCAGTACTTC
CDR3: CASSLGLAKPGETQYF

D: -
V: TRBV6-9
J: TRBJ2-2
size: -
DNA: TGTGCCAGCAGTTACTCAGGCCCGGGATACACCGGGGAGCTGTTTTTT
CDR3: CASSYSGPGYTGELFF

D: TRBD2
V: TRBV5-1
J: TRBJ2-7
size: few
DNA: TGCGCCAGCAGCTTGGGGACTAGCGGGAACTCCTACGAGCAGTACTTC
CDR3: CASSLGTSGNSYEQYF

D: TRBD2
V: TRBV6-1
J: TRBJ2-7
size: many
DNA: TGTGCCAGCAGTCGAGCTAGCGGGAGCGCGGGCGAGCAGTACTTC
CDR3: CASSRASGSAGEQYF

D: -
V: TRBV25-1
J: TRBJ1-2
size: -
DNA: TGTGCCAGCAGTGAATCCCGGGACCTTAACTATGGCTACACCTTC
CDR3: CASSESRDLNYGYTF

D: -
V: TRBV20-1
J: TRBJ2-4
size: few
DNA: TGCAGTGCCAGCGACTTCATTCTAGCCAAAAACATTCAGTACTTC
CDR3: CSASDFILAKNIQYF

D: -
V: TRBV2
J: TRBJ1-1
size: few
DNA: TGTGCCAGCAGTTTTTCCGACGGGAACACTGAAGCTTTCTTT
CDR3: CASSFSDGNTEAFF

D: TRBD1
V: TRBV19
J: TRBJ2-2
size: few
DNA: TGTGCCAGTAGTATAGTCGGCAGGGGGCCCACCGGGGAGCTGTTTTTT
CDR3: CASSIVGRGPTGELFF

D: TRBD1
V: TRBV7-2
J: TRBJ1-5
size: -
DNA: TGTGCCAGCAGCTCTCAGACAGGGGTGATCGGGCAGCCCCAGCATTTT
CDR3: CASSSQTGVIGQPQHF

D: -
V: TRBV6-2/TRBV6-3
J: TRBJ1-1
size: few
DNA: TGTGCCAGCAGTTATGAGGACGATTCGAACACTGAAGCTTTCTTT
CDR3: CASSYEDDSNTEAFF

D: -
V: TRBV11-2
J: TRBJ1-2
size: many
DNA: TGTGCCAGCAGCCACAGGACGGCCCCCCATGGCTACACCTTC
CDR3: CASSHRTAPHGYTF

D: TRBD2
V: TRBV4-2
J: TRBJ2-7
size: few
DNA: TGTGCCAGCAGCCAGACTAGCGGGAGATCTAACGAGCAGTACTTC
CDR3: CASSQTSGRSNEQYF

D: -
V: TRBV6-2/TRBV6-3
J: TRBJ1-2
size: few
DNA: TGTGCCAGCAGTTACTCGAACAGAAACTATGGCTACACCTTC
CDR3: CASSYSNRNYGYTF

D: -
V: TRBV5-5
J: TRBJ2-2
size: once
DNA: TGTGCCAGCAGCTTGGAGGGGACGACGACCGGGGAGCTGTTTTTT
CDR3: CASSLEGTTTGELFF

D: TRBD2
V: TRBV11-1
J: TRBJ2-7
size: few
DNA: TGTGCCAGCAGCCTAGCGGGAGAGGTCTACAAGCAGTACTTC
CDR3: CASSLAGEVYKQYF

D: TRBD1
V: TRBV27
J: TRBJ2-7
size: many
DNA: TGTGCCAGCAGTTCGGGACAGGGCGGTTACGGGGAGCAGTACTTC
CDR3: CASSSGQGGYGEQYF

D: -
V: TRBV19
J: TRBJ1-1
size: few
DNA: TGTGCCAGTAGTATAGGGCAGAAGAACACTGAAGCTTTCTTT
CDR3: CASSIGQKNTEAFF

D: TRBD1
V: TRBV7-2
J: TRBJ2-7
size: -
DNA: TGTGCCAGCAGTAAAAGGGGGCACTCCTACGAGCAGTACTTC
CDR3: CASSKRGHSYEQYF

D: -
V: TRBV5-1
J: TRBJ1-1
size: -
DNA: TGCGCCAGCAGCTTGGCCTACGGTGGCACTGAAGCTTTCTTT
CDR3: CASSLAYGGTEAFF

D: TRBD2
V: TRBV20-1
J: TRBJ2-2
size: -
DNA: TGCAGTGCTCCTTCTAGCGGGAGTGTCACCGGGGAGCTGTTTTTT
CDR3: CSAPSSGSVTGELFF

D: TRBD2
V: TRBV29-1
J: TRBJ2-7
size: -
DNA: TGCAGCGTTGTCCGGACTAGCGTTGCGGAGCAGTACTTC
CDR3: CSVVRTSVAEQYF

D: -
V: TRBV7-9
J: TRBJ2-7
size: -
DNA: TGTGCCAGCAGCTTAGCGGGCTCCCAGGGCGACGAGCAGTACTTC
CDR3: CASSLAGSQGDEQYF

D: -
V: TRBV2
J: TRBJ1-4
size: many
DNA: TGTGCCTTTGTGCGCAGGAGGAATGAAAAACTGTTTTTT
CDR3: CAFVRRRNEKLFF

D: -
V: TRBV19
J: TRBJ1-1
size: few
DNA: TGTGCCAGTAGTAAAAACGGACAGCCTGAAGCTTTCTTT
CDR3: CASSKNGQPEAFF

D: TRBD1
V: TRBV6-2/TRBV6-3
J: TRBJ2-6
size: -
DNA: TGTGCCAGCAGTGAACCCCGGGACAGGGTTTCATCTGGGGCCAACGTCCTGACTTTC
CDR3: CASSEPRDRVSSGANVLTF

D: -
V: TRBV7-2
J: TRBJ2-5
size: few
DNA: TGTGCCAGCACCCAAAACTTGGGGCCGGGTTGGGAGACCCAGTACTTC
CDR3: CASTQNLGPGWETQYF

D: -
V: TRBV20-1
J: TRBJ2-2
size: -
DNA: TGCAGTGCGTTGGGACGGTTAACCGGGGAGCTGTTTTTT
CDR3: CSALGRLTGELFF

D: -
V: TRBV25-1
J: TRBJ2-1
size: -
DNA: TGTGCCAGCAGTGAATGGGGCAAAAGCCAGGGTGAGCAGTTCTTC
CDR3: CASSEWGKSQGEQFF

D: -
V: TRBV6-5
J: TRBJ2-4
size: -
DNA: TGTGCCAGCAGTTACCTTGGTAGCGGTCTAGCCAAAAACATTCAGTACTTC
CDR3: CASSYLGSGLAKNIQYF

D: -
V: TRBV7-9
J: TRBJ2-5
size: many
DNA: TGTGCCAGCAGCTTCGGGGGGACATTTGGAGAGACCCAGTACTTC
CDR3: CASSFGGTFGETQYF